This T cell receptor beta chain comes out of a study of shared clonotypes between healthy human individuals. Donors comprised only Caucasian adults living in Nashville, Tennessee. CDR1 and CDR2 from the germline V gene are ENHRY and SYGVKD. The CDR3 covers 15 residues. Trimming stripped 8 bases from V and 0 bases from J, with 14 bases between. Sequencing was performed with immunoSEQ multiplex PCR; in TCRdb, only in-frame clones are kept and a portion is missing. The sample has under 2.5 million clones; 85% to 95% are singletons. The sequence came from a young man in good health. Some clones in this sample may be carry-over from other donors' samples. This rearrangement joins TRBV10-3 to TRBJ2-1, with D unclear. Specimen: naive CD4+ T cells from PBMCs. Described subset: CD45RA+ positively selected. CDR3 residues: CAIGLAESSYNEQFF. In DNA form, the CDR3 reads TGTGCCATCGGATTAGCAGAGAGCTCCTACAATGAGCAGTTCTTC.